Reported below is one T cell receptor beta chain. As yet, its antigen is unknown. TCRdb processed the reads anew with MiXCR; each CDR3 protein has one entry. The sample has approximately 320,000 distinct CDR3 sequences, more than 8% seen once. This sample is part of a study of T cell repertoires in cytomegalovirus infection. About the research overall: A matching HLA type, together with CMV infection, was signaled by public TCR beta signatures. The study's findings and limits: In two of eight donors, the top clonotype was HLA-C-restricted CMV-specific. Carriers of CMV and the relevant HLA type were discriminated by public TCR beta frequency.

This CDR3 has 14 amino acids. V gave up 6 bases and J gave up 6 bases, with 21 bases separating them. Germline V gene lookup returns CDR1 DFQATT and CDR2 SNEGSKA (reference sequence). The V and J genes are TRBV20-1 and TRBJ2-7; a possible D gene is TRBD1 (5 bases). The clonotype comes from a human donor in good health (CMV status not recorded). Some clones in this sample may be carry-over from other donors' samples. The sequenced sample was PBMCs. The chain's CDR3 is CSAPGNPSPSEQYF. Written as DNA, the CDR3 is TGCAGTGCCCCAGGGAACCCTTCCCCATCCGAGCAGTACTTC.